This passage covers 30 T cell receptor beta chains from one sample sequenced in a study of blood T cell repertoires in COVID-19. Sequencing was performed with immunoSEQ multiplex PCR; in TCRdb, only in-frame clones are kept and a portion is missing. The data contain fewer than 50,000 clones, 55% to 75% of them singletons. Input material: peripheral blood. All receptors come from an older man with acute or convalescent COVID-19.

This chain joins TRBV7-9 and TRBJ1-5; D may be TRBD1 (6 bases). This CDR3 has 14 residues. Germline V gene sequence: CDR1 SEHNR, CDR2 FQNEAQ (reference sequence). V lost 5 bases to trimming and J lost 3 bases, with 11 bases between them. The CDR3 loop reads CASSRDTSNQPQHF. The CDR3 DNA is TGTGCCAGCAGCCGGGACACTTCCAATCAGCCCCAGCATTTT.

This sequence joins TRBV7-2 and TRBJ2-7; D gene unclear. CDR3 length: 14 residues. The germline CDR1 and CDR2 sequences are SGHTA and FQGNSA. V lost 1 base and J lost 3, with 10 bases in between. The CDR3 reads CASSLGEANYEQYF. CDR3 DNA: TGTGCCAGCAGCTTAGGTGAGGCCAACTACGAGCAGTACTTC.

This CDR3 is CASSPQGSGELFF. The CDR3 bases are TGTGCCAGCAGCCCACAGGGGTCCGGGGAGCTGTTTTTT. The chain has TRBV7-2 and TRBJ2-2; 7 bases are a match to TRBD1. Germline CDR1 SGHTA, CDR2 FQGNSA. This CDR3 is 13 amino acids long. The trim removed 5 bases at V and 6 bases at J, leaving 3 bases unmatched.

In its sample, this clone was seen a few times. Other nucleotide sequences from this sample produce the same CDR3. CDR3 in DNA: TGTGCCAGCAGTGACTCTGGGGGGAGTACCGGGGAGCTGTTTTTT. Protein product: CASSDSGGSTGELFF. The genes are TRBV6-4 and TRBJ2-2; perhaps TRBD2 as D (6 bases). Germline V gene data show CDR1 as MRHNA and CDR2 as SNTAGT. The germline V and J ends were trimmed by 0 bases and 5 bases, with 10 bases remaining between them. The CDR3 contains 15 residues.

The V and J genes are TRBV7-2 and TRBJ2-1, with no clear D. V gave up 6 bases and J gave up 4 bases, with 7 bases separating them. Germline loops: CDR1 SGHTA, CDR2 FQGNSA. This CDR3 has 12 residues. The CDR3 region is CASSGAYNEQFF. In nucleotides, the CDR3 is TGTGCCAGCAGTGGAGCTTACAATGAGCAGTTCTTC. The whole variable domain, filled in from reference TRBV7-2 and TRBJ2-1, reads GAGVSQSPSNKVTEKGKDVELRCDPISGHTALYWYRQSLGQGLEFLIYFQGNSAPDKSGLPSDRFSAERTGGSVSTLTIQRTQQEDSAVYLCASSGAYNEQFFGPGTRLTVL.

The V gene is TRBV18, the J gene TRBJ2-7; 8 bases agree with TRBD1. The CDR3 extends over 15 amino acids. In germline, CDR1 is KGHSH, CDR2 LQKENI. V lost 4 bases to trimming and J lost 2 bases; unmatched junction nucleotides: 7. The CDR3 reads CASSQDRATTYEQYF. The DNA of the CDR3 is TGTGCCAGCTCACAGGACAGGGCTACTACCTACGAGCAGTACTTC.

V gene TRBV11-3 combines with J gene TRBJ2-5; tentative D call: TRBD1 (6 bases). Germline V gene lookup returns CDR1 SGHNT and CDR2 YENEEA. This CDR3 spans 14 amino acids. V gave up 4 bases and J gave up 4 bases, with 13 bases separating them. The CDR3 here is CASSSATGLETQYF. CDR3 bases: TGTGCCAGCAGCTCGGCCACAGGGCTAGAGACCCAGTACTTC. The complete variable domain, with remaining parts taken from reference TRBV11-3 and TRBJ2-5, reads EAGVVQSPRYKIIEKKQPVAFWCNPISGHNTLYWYLQNLGQGPELLIRYENEEAVDDSQLPKDRFSAERLKGVDSTLKIQPAELGDSAVYLCASSSATGLETQYFGPGTRLLVL.

This clone was seen more than once but under ten times. The CDR3 here is CASSQGTINQGWTEAFF. For the CDR3, the DNA is TGCGCCAGCAGCCAAGGTACCATTAACCAGGGATGGACTGAAGCTTTCTTT. The chain uses TRBV4-1 and TRBJ1-1; a weak D match, TRBD1 (5 bases). CDR1 is MGHRA, CDR2 YSYEKL, per germline. CDR3 length: 17 residues. Trimming cost V 1 base and J 5 bases, with 20 bases left between them.

The chain employs TRBV2 and TRBJ1-6; unclear D gene. Germline V gene data show CDR1 as SNHLY and CDR2 as FYNNEI. CDR3 length: 15 residues. V lost 6 bases and J 0 bases, leaving 9 bases between the germline ends. CDR3 DNA sequence: TGTGCCAGCAGGAGGGCTAGCTCCTATAATTCACCCCTCCACTTT. This translates into CASRRASSYNSPLHF.

This clone was counted a few times. The chain links TRBV18 to TRBJ1-1; D is ambiguous. This CDR3 is built from 15 residues. Germline lookup yields CDR1 KGHSH and CDR2 LQKENI. V was cut by 6 bases and J by 3 bases, with 17 bases left in between. The CDR3 loop reads CASSVLTPGDTEAFF. The CDR3 nucleotides are TGTGCCAGCTCGGTCCTCACGCCGGGAGACACTGAAGCTTTCTTT.

The chain joins TRBV6-2 or TRBV6-3 to TRBJ2-5; a possible D gene is TRBD1 (6 bases). Per the germline V gene, CDR1 is MNHEY and CDR2 is SVGEGT. V lost 3 bases and J lost 4, with 9 bases in between. CDR3 size: 13 residues. The CDR3 spells CASSYTGPETQYF. Here the CDR3 DNA reads TGTGCCAGCAGTTATACAGGGCCAGAGACCCAGTACTTC.

This sequence joins TRBV5-6 and TRBJ1-2; 9 nucleotides line up with TRBD1. V gave up 4 bases and J gave up 7 bases; unmatched junction bases: 11. Germline values: CDR1 SGHDT, CDR2 YYEEEE. The CDR3 extends over 15 amino acids. Written as DNA, the CDR3 is TGTGCCAGCAGCCCACTAGGGACAGGGTTTGGTGGCTACACCTTC. Amino acids: CASSPLGTGFGGYTF.

The chain carries TRBV6-2 or TRBV6-3 and TRBJ2-7; no firm D call. CDR1 and CDR2 from the germline V gene are MNHEY and SVGEGT. V was clipped by 2 bases and J by 0 bases, with 8 bases between them. The CDR3 has 14 residues. Here the CDR3 reads CASSYPQVSYEQYF. CDR3 DNA: TGTGCCAGCAGTTACCCCCAGGTCTCCTACGAGCAGTACTTC.

The V call is TRBV20-1, the J call TRBJ2-7, with D perhaps TRBD1 (6 bases). Trimming left V 6 bases short and J 4 bases short, with 10 bases between. CDR3 length equals 11 residues. CDR1 and CDR2 (germline): DFQATT, SNEGSKA (reference sequence). Here the CDR3 DNA reads TGCAGTGCGGGGACATTATACGAGCAGTACTTC. It is translated as CSAGTLYEQYF.

This chain uses TRBV11-2 with TRBJ2-3; TRBD1 matches 8 bases. The CDR3 is made up of 15 amino acids. The J segment lost 2 bases and the V segment lost 5 bases, leaving 6 bases of the junction unmatched. Germline values: CDR1 SGHAT, CDR2 FQNNGV. CDR3 DNA: TGTGCCAGCAGCACCCAGGGACAGGTCACAGATACGCAGTATTTT. Encoded protein: CASSTQGQVTDTQYF. Supplemented by reference TRBV11-2 and TRBJ2-3, the full variable domain reads EAGVAQSPRYKIIEKRQSVAFWCNPISGHATLYWYQQILGQGPKLLIQFQNNGVVDDSQLPKDRFSAERLKGVDSTLKIQPAKLEDSAVYLCASSTQGQVTDTQYFGPGTRLTVL.

V gene TRBV5-4 combines with J gene TRBJ1-1; D is perhaps TRBD1 (5 bases). The CDR3 is made up of 15 amino acids. Trimming stripped 4 bases from V and 1 base from J, with 14 bases between. The germline gives CDR1 SGHNT, CDR2 YYREEE (reference sequence). DNA of the CDR3: TGTGCCAGCAGCCCATCTGCGGGACCGAACACTGAAGCTTTCTTT. Residues: CASSPSAGPNTEAFF.

This clone was picked up one time. The chain uses TRBV5-1 and TRBJ2-5; 13 bases map to TRBD2. V trimming: 3 bases; J trimming: 9 bases; junction bases outside the gene matches: 14. This CDR3 is 17 amino acids long. CDR1 and CDR2 from the germline V gene are SGHRS and YFSETQ. Written as DNA, the CDR3 is TGCGCCAGCAGCTCGCCGGGACTAGCGGGGAGGACCGCGGCCCAGTACTTC. Encoded protein: CASSSPGLAGRTAAQYF.

The J gene is TRBJ2-7, the V gene TRBV11-2, with D tentatively TRBD2 (5 bases). CDR3 length: 14 residues. The germline V gene encodes CDR1 SGHAT and CDR2 FQNNGV. The germline V and J ends were trimmed by 2 bases and 7 bases, with 15 bases remaining between them. This CDR3 reads CASSLSVLAVEQYF. The CDR3 bases are TGTGCCAGCAGCTTAAGTGTCCTAGCCGTGGAGCAGTACTTC. Combining the CDR3 with reference TRBV11-2 and TRBJ2-7 gives the whole variable domain EAGVAQSPRYKIIEKRQSVAFWCNPISGHATLYWYQQILGQGPKLLIQFQNNGVVDDSQLPKDRFSAERLKGVDSTLKIQPAKLEDSAVYLCASSLSVLAVEQYFGPGTRLTVT.

This chain joins TRBV21-1 and TRBJ2-1; the table's D call TRBD2 went unverified against the DNA. TRBV21-1 is noted as a pseudogene. The CDR3 runs to 15 residues. CDR3 in DNA: TGTGCCAGCAGAAAGGCTGCGGGGGGCCCCAATGAGCAGTTCTTC. Translating gives CASRKAAGGPNEQFF.

This chain joins TRBV5-4 and TRBJ1-3; D is ambiguous. V lost 0 bases and J 4 bases, leaving 17 bases between the germline ends. The CDR3 runs to 17 residues. Germline V gene lookup returns CDR1 SGHNT and CDR2 YYREEE (reference sequence). The DNA for the CDR3 is TGTGCCAGCAGCTTGGCCCCGAGCCGCGGGGTCGGAAACACCATATATTTT. It specifies CASSLAPSRGVGNTIYF. The whole variable domain, filled in from reference TRBV5-4 and TRBJ1-3, reads ETGVTQSPTHLIKTRGQQVTLRCSSQSGHNTVSWYQQALGQGPQFIFQYYREEENGRGNFPPRFSGLQFPNYSSELNVNALELDDSALYLCASSLAPSRGVGNTIYFGEGSWLTVV.

CDR3 amino acids: CASSQGQGNSYEQYF. CDR3 sequence (DNA): TGTGCCAGCTCACAGGGACAGGGAAACTCCTACGAGCAGTACTTC. The V and J genes are TRBV18 and TRBJ2-7, with 9 bases fitting TRBD1. Germline CDR1 and CDR2: KGHSH and LQKENI. This CDR3 is built from 15 residues. V lost 4 bases and J lost 0; bases outside the gene matches: 4.

The chain combines TRBV7-2 with TRBJ1-3, with a possible D match to TRBD1 (5 bases). Germline V CDR1 and CDR2: SGHTA, FQGNSA. This CDR3 is 16 amino acids long. V lost 8 bases and J 0 bases, leaving 17 bases between the germline ends. CDR3 residues: CASGGVGGNSGNTIYF. The CDR3 nucleotides read TGTGCCAGCGGAGGGGTTGGAGGGAACTCTGGAAACACCATATATTTT.

The gene calls are TRBV12-5 and TRBJ2-2; 7 nucleotides align to TRBD1. The germline V gene has CDR1 LGHNT and CDR2 FRNRAP. There are 16 residues in the CDR3. V lost 4 bases and J lost 2; bases outside the gene matches: 7. The CDR3 sequence: CASGWTGQANTGELFF. The CDR3 DNA is TGTGCTAGTGGTTGGACAGGACAGGCCAACACCGGGGAGCTGTTTTTT.

This sequence joins TRBV6-5 and TRBJ1-5, with TRBD1 matching over 7 bases. The germline CDR1 and CDR2 sequences are MNHEY and SVGAGI. After removal of 6 bases from V and 6 bases from J, the junction contained 8 bases not matched to a gene. The CDR3 consists of 14 residues. CDR3 residues: CASSRGGQGQPQHF. CDR3 bases: TGTGCCAGCAGCCGAGGGGGCCAGGGTCAGCCCCAGCATTTT.

The rearrangement links TRBV6-5 to TRBJ2-3, with TRBD1 matching 8 bases. The junction had 7 bases not matched to a gene; V was cut back by 0 bases and J by 8 bases. CDR1 and CDR2 from the germline V gene are MNHEY and SVGAGI. This CDR3 spans 15 amino acids. The CDR3 nucleotides are TGTGCCAGCAGTTACTCGTGGACAGGGATGGGTACGCAGTATTTT. This codes for CASSYSWTGMGTQYF.

This clone was counted once. This chain links TRBV6-5 with TRBJ1-2; 8 nucleotides agree with TRBD1. Trimming cost V 6 bases and J 0 bases; bases outside gene matches: 6. The CDR3 is made up of 15 amino acids. The germline CDR1 and CDR2 sequences are MNHEY and SVGAGI. The CDR3 bases are TGTGCCAGCAGATCGGGACAGGCCACTAACTATGGCTACACCTTC. It is translated as CASRSGQATNYGYTF.

This chain uses TRBV7-2 with TRBJ2-2; D remains unclear. Between the trimmed V and J ends, which lost 1 base and 5 bases, there was a span of 5 bases. Germline CDR1 SGHTA, CDR2 FQGNSA. CDR3 length equals 13 residues. The chain's CDR3 is CASSLELTGELFF. The CDR3 DNA reads TGTGCCAGCAGCTTAGAGCTAACCGGGGAGCTGTTTTTT.

This clone came up a few times. The J gene is TRBJ2-5, the V gene TRBV4-1; 13 bases match TRBD2. CDR3 length: 16 amino acids. Germline V gene lookup returns CDR1 MGHRA and CDR2 YSYEKL. With V trimmed by 0 bases and J by 5 bases, 3 bases remained unmatched. The CDR3 protein is CASSQEGLAGVETQYF. For the CDR3, the DNA is TGCGCCAGCAGCCAAGAAGGACTAGCGGGAGTTGAGACCCAGTACTTC.

CDR3 region: CASSLEGRGHGNTIYF. Here the CDR3 DNA reads TGTGCCAGCAGCTTAGAGGGCAGGGGGCATGGAAACACCATATATTTT. The gene calls are TRBV7-6 and TRBJ1-3; 8 bases fit TRBD1. Per the germline V gene, CDR1 is SGHVS and CDR2 is FNYEAQ. The V segment lost 1 base and the J segment 3 bases; nucleotides outside the gene matches: 5. The CDR3 length is 16 residues.

Notes on this clone: At the DNA level, this CDR3 is encoded by other sequences in the same sample as well. The J gene is TRBJ2-2, the V gene TRBV5-1, with TRBD2 as a possible D gene (5 bases). This CDR3 is built from 17 residues. The ends were cut back, 0 bases at V and 0 bases at J, with 12 bases in the middle. Germline V gene data show CDR1 as SGHRS and CDR2 as YFSETQ. The CDR3 sequence: CASSLGLAGANTGELFF. CDR3 DNA sequence: TGCGCCAGCAGCTTGGGGCTAGCAGGAGCGAACACCGGGGAGCTGTTTTTT.